The source of this T cell receptor (beta chain) is a study of identical twins. Study-wide findings and caveats: Zero-insertion analyses could be partly confounded by invariant MAIT and iNKT cells.

This clonotype was detected only a few times. The target antigen is unknown. A universal primer site arose from template switching, and cDNA bore unique molecular identifiers. Each CDR3 protein gets one entry after TCRdb re-called the 5' RACE reads with MiXCR. There are 240,000 or so distinct CDR3 sequences in the sample; 5.5% to 7% occur only once, and about 3.6% lies in the top ten. V shed 9 bases and J shed 5 bases, with 19 bases lying between them. This CDR3 comprises 15 residues. CDR1 is KGHDR and CDR2 is SFDVKD in the germline V gene. This same sample was also taken into another study, of yellow fever vaccine responses in identical twins.

This chain connects TRBV24-1 to TRBJ2-1, with D maybe TRBD2 (6 bases). The sequence came from a young woman in good health. Sequenced sample: memory (CD45RO+) T cells sorted from blood. CDR3 loop: CATPRLDKINNEQFF. In DNA, the CDR3 is TGTGCCACCCCCCGACTAGATAAGATAAACAATGAGCAGTTCTTC.